Given below is one TCR beta chain in context. The data belong to a study of siplizumab effects on memory and regulatory T cells. Sequenced by immunoSEQ multiplex PCR; TCRdb stores in-frame clones only, minus some. The profile shows about 100,000 clones, more than 85% of them singletons. This CDR3 has 14 amino acids. The V gene's germline CDR1 is SGHVS and CDR2 FQNEAQ. Losses at the gene ends were 3 bases for V and 4 bases for J; bases not matched to a gene: 3. This TCR derives from a human donor in good health. The rearrangement joins TRBV7-8 to TRBJ2-1, with 7 positions matching TRBD1. Sequenced sample: Tregs sorted from blood. This CDR3 reads CASSFWGQYNEQFF. Here the CDR3 DNA reads TGTGCCAGCAGCTTCTGGGGACAGTACAATGAGCAGTTCTTC.